This T cell receptor (beta chain) was profiled in a study of blood T cells in healthy people across ages. Overall study results and limits: One million T cells yielded diversity estimates that were considered underestimates. Naive T cell percentage and TCR beta diversity correlated strongly.

There are many counts of this clonotype. Its antigen is undetermined. Sample-barcoded 5' priming and a J-beta primer mix drove a second PCR of 7 to 11 cycles. MiXCR, applied by TCRdb to the 5' RACE reads, yields one record per CDR3 protein. The data contain approximately 800,000 distinct CDR3 sequences, roughly 40% of them singletons. Sequenced input: blood. The receptor's source is a man aged 18 to 29 in good health.

The CDR3 is CASSLESSNTEAFF. CDR3 sequence (DNA): TGCGCCAGCAGCTTGGAGAGTTCCAACACTGAAGCTTTCTTT. The chain recombines TRBV5-1 with TRBJ1-1; D is ambiguous. The germline CDR1 and CDR2 sequences are SGHRS and YFSETQ. The CDR3 loop spans 14 amino acids. V was pared by 0 bases and J by 2 bases, with 8 bases between.